The 27 T cell receptor beta chains in this list originate from one sample, sequenced in a study of T cell repertoires in cytomegalovirus infection. The antigens of these receptors remain unknown. TCRdb analysed the reads with MiXCR anew, one entry per CDR3 protein. This table has 70,000 or so distinct CDR3 sequences, about 26% appearing once. The sample here was CD8+ T cells from cultured PBMCs, taken from culture after CMV antigen stimulation. These TCRs come from a human donor in good health (CMV status not recorded). Some clones in this sample may be carry-over from other donors' samples.

The chain has TRBV24-1 and TRBJ1-5, with D uncertain. CDR1 and CDR2 from the germline V gene are KGHDR and SFDVKD. This CDR3 region has 15 residues. Trimming took 6 bases from V and 0 from J, leaving 11 bases between them. CDR3 region: CATSPGSYSNQPQHF. The CDR3 region has the DNA TGTGCCACCAGTCCGGGAAGCTATAGCAATCAGCCCCAGCATTTT.

This clonotype has a handful of counts. V gene TRBV12-3 or TRBV12-4 combines with J gene TRBJ1-1, with D maybe TRBD1 (6 bases). The CDR3 loop spans 13 amino acids. The V end was cut by 7 bases, the J end by 4 bases, with 13 bases between. This CDR3 is CASTIGGGTEAFF. CDR3 nucleotides: TGTGCCAGCACCATTGGAGGGGGCACTGAAGCTTTCTTT.

Only a few counts were recorded for this clonotype. The chain is built from TRBV27 and TRBJ2-7; 10 nucleotides match TRBD2. Per the germline V gene, CDR1 is MNHEY and CDR2 is SMNVEV (reference sequence). Trimming took 5 bases from V and 3 from J; bases not matched to a gene: 16. CDR3 length equals 18 residues. The CDR3 loop is CASSPSGTGGLADYEQYF. For the CDR3, the DNA is TGTGCCAGCAGTCCATCCGGGACAGGTGGACTAGCGGACTACGAGCAGTACTTC.

This chain joins TRBV3-1 and TRBJ2-1; D gene unclear. V dropped 2 bases and J dropped 6 bases, with 8 bases sitting between them. From germline, CDR1 is LGHDT and CDR2 YNNKEL (reference sequence). This CDR3 is built from 13 residues. Here the CDR3 DNA reads TGTGCCAGCAGCCAACCAGGCTCCAATGAGCAGTTCTTC. Its protein product is CASSQPGSNEQFF.

The chain employs TRBV29-1 and TRBJ2-2, with D perhaps matching TRBD2 (6 bases). The CDR3 loop spans 12 amino acids. Germline loops: CDR1 SQVTM, CDR2 ANQGSEA. Deletions cut 6 bases from V and 5 bases from J, with 10 bases between. The CDR3 region is CSVPGLTGELFF. For the CDR3, the DNA is TGCAGCGTCCCAGGACTAACCGGGGAGCTGTTTTTT.

The V gene is TRBV4-1, the J gene TRBJ1-4; no definite D call. Germline CDR1 MGHRA, CDR2 YSYEKL. Trimming took 0 bases from V and 8 from J, leaving 13 bases between them. The CDR3 is made up of 15 amino acids. The CDR3: CASSQDEGSTEKLFF. In nucleotides, the CDR3 is TGCGCCAGCAGCCAAGATGAGGGCAGCACCGAAAAACTGTTTTTT.

The V call is TRBV13, the J call TRBJ2-7, with D possibly matching TRBD2 (6 bases). V was pared by 5 bases and J by 1 base, with 15 bases between. The germline V gene has CDR1 PRHDT and CDR2 FYEKMQ (reference sequence). The CDR3 runs to 15 residues. The CDR3 region has the DNA TGTGCCAGCAGCCCTGACGGGGACTTTTCCTACGAGCAGTACTTC. Residues: CASSPDGDFSYEQYF.

This clonotype was picked up many times. The rearrangement joins TRBV3-1 to TRBJ1-2, with TRBD1 as a possible D gene (5 bases). Trimming pared 0 bases from V and 4 bases from J, leaving 12 bases between. CDR3 size: 15 residues. Germline CDR1 is LGHDT and CDR2 is YNNKEL (reference sequence). The CDR3 reads CASSQDRQGFYGYTF. CDR3 bases: TGTGCCAGCAGCCAAGATAGGCAGGGCTTCTATGGCTACACCTTC.

This clonotype was detected many times. V gene TRBV7-6 combines with J gene TRBJ2-1; 7 positions agree with TRBD1. There are 18 residues in the CDR3. With V trimmed by 4 bases and J by 4 bases, 16 bases remained unmatched. Germline V gene lookup returns CDR1 SGHVS and CDR2 FNYEAQ. The CDR3 nucleotides read TGTGCCAGCAGCTCCGATGGGCGACAGGGTAAGAATTACAATGAGCAGTTCTTC. Translating gives CASSSDGRQGKNYNEQFF.

This clonotype was recorded a few times. The rearrangement uses TRBV7-9 and TRBJ2-5; the match to TRBD2 covers 7 bases. Looked up from germline, CDR1 is SEHNR and CDR2 is FQNEAQ (reference sequence). This CDR3 region has 14 residues. The trim removed 7 bases at V and 1 base at J, leaving 6 bases unmatched. The CDR3 DNA follows: TGTGCCAGCAACCTTCCGGGGGGCCAAGAGACCCAGTACTTC. This codes for CASNLPGGQETQYF.

The chain carries TRBV5-5 and TRBJ2-1; 8 bases map to TRBD2. Germline loops: CDR1 SGHKS, CDR2 YYEKEE (reference sequence). The J segment lost 3 bases and the V segment lost 0 bases, leaving 8 bases of the junction unmatched. The CDR3 contains 17 residues. CDR3 region: CASSLEVAGSNYNEQFF. The CDR3 DNA follows: TGTGCCAGCAGCTTGGAGGTAGCGGGGTCGAACTACAATGAGCAGTTCTTC.

The sample holds many counts of this clonotype. The chain has TRBV7-8 and TRBJ1-1; D gene unclear. Germline lookup yields CDR1 SGHVS and CDR2 FQNEAQ. Trimming left V 4 bases short and J 7 bases short, with 10 bases between. This CDR3 comprises 12 residues. The CDR3 DNA is TGTGCCAGCAGCTCCAGAAGAGTTGAAGCTTTCTTT. It specifies CASSSRRVEAFF.

The chain employs TRBV11-2 and TRBJ2-1; D call uncertain. The V end lost 5 bases, the J end lost 5 bases, and 10 bases lay between the germline ends. This CDR3 contains 13 residues. Germline loops: CDR1 SGHAT, CDR2 FQNNGV. The CDR3 loop is CASSPKINNEQFF. CDR3 nucleotide sequence: TGTGCCAGCAGCCCCAAGATAAACAATGAGCAGTTCTTC.

The chain has TRBV28 and TRBJ1-2; possible D gene TRBD1, 6 bases. There are 14 residues in the CDR3. V was pared by 11 bases and J by 2 bases, with 18 bases between. Germline V lookup: CDR1 MDHEN, CDR2 SYDVKM. As DNA, the CDR3 is TGTGCCGTAACCTCGGACAGACGAAACTATGGCTACACCTTC. This encodes CAVTSDRRNYGYTF.

This clonotype has a handful of counts. The J gene is TRBJ1-3, the V gene TRBV28, with a weak D call TRBD1 (5 bases). Trimming took off 3 bases at V and 0 bases at J, with 12 bases between the two ends. The CDR3 sequence is 16 residues long. CDR1 is MDHEN and CDR2 is SYDVKM in the germline V gene. The CDR3 is CASSFFGDSSGNTIYF. The CDR3 coding sequence is TGTGCCAGCAGTTTTTTCGGCGACAGCTCTGGAAACACCATATATTTT.

This clonotype has a handful of counts. The CDR3 sequence: CASSSLTGPRLSNQPQHF. CDR3 nucleotide sequence: TGTGCCAGCAGTTCTCTAACGGGACCCCGCTTGAGCAATCAGCCCCAGCATTTT. The V gene is TRBV6-6, the J gene TRBJ1-5, with a weak D call TRBD1 (5 bases). This CDR3 is 18 amino acids long. CDR1 is MNHNY and CDR2 is SVGAGI in the germline V gene (reference sequence). V was shortened by 4 bases and J by 1 base, with 20 bases between the two germline ends.

At least ten counts were recorded for this clonotype. The rearrangement uses TRBV7-6 and TRBJ1-1, with 8 positions matching TRBD1. Losses at the gene ends were 3 bases for V and 0 bases for J; bases not matched to a gene: 0. CDR3 size: 14 residues. Looked up from germline, CDR1 is SGHVS and CDR2 is FNYEAQ. The CDR3 loop reads CASSLGQVNTEAFF. The CDR3 bases are TGTGCCAGCAGCTTGGGACAGGTGAACACTGAAGCTTTCTTT.

This chain joins TRBV12-3 or TRBV12-4 and TRBJ2-3; TRBD1 matches at 8 bases. The CDR3 covers 16 residues. V lost 7 bases and J lost 0; bases outside the gene matches: 9. The DNA for the CDR3 is TGTGCCAGCACCCCCCGGACAGGGCCGAGCACAGATACGCAGTATTTT. Translating gives CASTPRTGPSTDTQYF.

The chain recombines TRBV12-3 or TRBV12-4 with TRBJ1-5; 8 bases are a match to TRBD1. V was pared by 4 bases and J by 0 bases, with 11 bases of the junction left unmatched. The CDR3 is 18 residues long. The CDR3 spells CASSSQGARLYSNQPQHF. In DNA form, the CDR3 reads TGTGCCAGCAGTTCCCAGGGGGCTAGGCTATATAGCAATCAGCCCCAGCATTTT.

At least ten counts were recorded for this clonotype. The chain combines TRBV27 with TRBJ1-6; D remains unclear. Looked up from germline, CDR1 is MNHEY and CDR2 is SMNVEV (reference sequence). Deletions cut 2 bases from V and 3 bases from J, with 14 bases between. The CDR3 extends over 17 amino acids. This CDR3 reads CASSLTSLPGYNSPLHF. CDR3 nucleotide sequence: TGTGCCAGCAGTTTAACTTCCCTTCCCGGCTATAATTCACCCCTCCACTTT.

Worth noting for this clonotype: It may be a read error: a sequence one base away is much more abundant. The chain couples TRBV12-3 or TRBV12-4 to TRBJ2-7; the D is unclear. This CDR3 contains 14 residues. The CDR3 reads CASSSEFLSYKQYF. In DNA, the CDR3 is TGTGCCAGCAGTTCTGAATTCCTCTCCTACAAGCAGTACTTC.

The chain is built from TRBV19 and TRBJ1-2; D gene unclear. Per the germline V gene, CDR1 is LNHDA and CDR2 is SQIVND (reference sequence). The V end lost 1 base, the J end lost 4 bases, and 10 bases lay between the germline ends. This CDR3 is built from 14 residues. In DNA, the CDR3 is TGTGCCAGTAGTATAGTAATGGGATCCTATGGCTACACCTTC. Residues: CASSIVMGSYGYTF. Using reference TRBV19 and TRBJ1-2 for the parts outside the CDR3, the full variable domain is DGGITQSPKYLFRKEGQNVTLSCEQNLNHDAMYWYRQDPGQGLRLIYYSQIVNDFQKGDIAEGYSVSREKKESFPLTVTSAQKNPTAFYLCASSIVMGSYGYTFGSGTRLTVV.

The chain joins TRBV27 to TRBJ1-4, with 7 bases that match TRBD1. CDR1 and CDR2 from the germline V gene are MNHEY and SMNVEV (reference sequence). Unmatched junction bases numbered 3, after V lost 3 bases and J lost 5 bases. CDR3 length: 14 residues. The CDR3: CASSFGTVNEKLFF. For the CDR3, the DNA is TGTGCCAGCAGTTTCGGGACAGTGAATGAAAAACTGTTTTTT.

This clonotype was seen a few times. This sequence joins TRBV5-1 and TRBJ2-5; tentative D call: TRBD2 (6 bases). Looked up from germline, CDR1 is SGHRS and CDR2 is YFSETQ. This CDR3 has 15 residues. The V gene lost 0 bases and the J gene lost 5 bases, with 14 bases spanning the gap. The CDR3 DNA is TGCGCCAGCAGCTTGGACGGGGGAAAGGGTGAGACCCAGTACTTC. As protein: CASSLDGGKGETQYF.

The chain combines TRBV12-3 or TRBV12-4 with TRBJ1-6, with 7 bases matching TRBD1. This CDR3 has 14 amino acids. The J segment lost 10 bases and the V segment lost 5 bases, leaving 8 bases of the junction unmatched. CDR3 loop: CASSVGTAASPLHF. DNA for the CDR3: TGTGCCAGCAGTGTAGGGACAGCCGCCTCACCCCTCCACTTT.

This clonotype occurred a few times. V and J are TRBV27 and TRBJ2-7, with 10 bases matching TRBD2. With 6 bases clipped from V and 1 base from J, the junction kept 6 bases outside the gene matches. The CDR3 consists of 15 residues. CDR1 is MNHEY and CDR2 is SMNVEV in the germline V gene (reference sequence). CDR3 nucleotides: TGTGCCAGCAGGACAGCTAGCGGGAGATCCTACGAGCAGTACTTC. Translated: CASRTASGRSYEQYF.

The chain has TRBV7-9 and TRBJ2-1, with 7 positions matching TRBD2. V lost 0 bases to trimming and J lost 4 bases; unmatched junction nucleotides: 6. Per the germline V gene, CDR1 is SEHNR and CDR2 is FQNEAQ (reference sequence). The length of the CDR3 is 16 residues. The CDR3 protein is CASSLAYGTKYNEQFF. For the CDR3, the DNA is TGTGCCAGCAGCTTAGCTTACGGGACTAAATACAATGAGCAGTTCTTC.